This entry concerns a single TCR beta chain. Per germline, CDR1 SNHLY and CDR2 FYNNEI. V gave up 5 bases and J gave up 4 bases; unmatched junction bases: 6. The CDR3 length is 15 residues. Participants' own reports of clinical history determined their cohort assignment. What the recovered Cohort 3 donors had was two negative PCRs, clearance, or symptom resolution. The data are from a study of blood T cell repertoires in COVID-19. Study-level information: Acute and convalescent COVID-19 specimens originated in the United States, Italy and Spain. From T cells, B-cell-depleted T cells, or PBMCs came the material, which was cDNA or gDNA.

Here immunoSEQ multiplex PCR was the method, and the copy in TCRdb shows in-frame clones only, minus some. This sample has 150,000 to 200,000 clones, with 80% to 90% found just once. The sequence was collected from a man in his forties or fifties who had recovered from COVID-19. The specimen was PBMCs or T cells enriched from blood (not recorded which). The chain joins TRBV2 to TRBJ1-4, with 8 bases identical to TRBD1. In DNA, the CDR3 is TGTGCCAGCAGTCCCCGGACAGGGTATAATGAAAAACTGTTTTTT. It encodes CASSPRTGYNEKLFF.